The T cell receptor beta chain described here comes from a study of Ad26.COV2.S vaccination and SARS-CoV-2 variants. Looking at the study overall: Donor joined the COV1001 Ad26.COV2.S trial arm.

This sample's treatment: roughly 20 received Ad26.COV2.S at low or high dose, single or two shots; 5 received placebo; per-sample allocation not given. Sampling happened 63 days after the first vaccine or placebo injection. Donation came from an adult in Boston who was aged 18-55 years. Data came from immunoSEQ multiplex PCR; TCRdb stores just in-frame clones and leaves some out. Of 350,000 to 400,000 clones detected, roughly 90% appear once; the ten largest clones hold 1.5% to 2%. CDR1 is SGDLS, CDR2 YYNGEE, per germline. This CDR3 is 16 amino acids long. Trimming at V came to 0 bases and at J to 4 bases, leaving 3 bases not matched to a gene.

The TCR comes from a person aged 18-60 years who received the Ad26.COV2.S COVID-19 vaccine or a placebo. The source material was peripheral blood, sampled in a trial of Ad26.COV2.S vaccine versus placebo. The chain combines TRBV9 with TRBJ2-5; 13 bases align to TRBD2. The DNA of the CDR3 is TGTGCCAGCAGCGTAGGGACTAGCGGGAGAGGAGAGACCCAGTACTTC. It encodes CASSVGTSGRGETQYF. Using reference TRBV9 and TRBJ2-5 for the parts outside the CDR3, the full variable domain is DSGVTQTPKHLITATGQRVTLRCSPRSGDLSVYWYQQSLDQGLQFLIQYYNGEERAKGNILERFSAQQFPDLHSELNLSSLELGDSALYFCASSVGTSGRGETQYFGPGTRLLVL.